This T cell receptor beta chain was profiled in a study of shared clonotypes between healthy human individuals. Researchers divided each subset's genomic DNA evenly across several immunoSEQ plates. As processed by the authors: ImmunoSEQ junction-only sequences lacked quality scores, so their filtering differed. The protocol was immunoSEQ multiplex PCR, while the TCRdb copy is restricted to in-frame clones and leaves out a portion. V, J and clone size derive from that table, while D and trimming were established from the DNA sequence. The table lists about 2.1 million clones, 85% to 95% of them singletons, with about 1.5% in the top ten. CD45RO-negative cells were positively selected for CCR7, leaving out terminally differentiated effector memory CD45RA+ cells. Adults of Caucasian background living in Nashville, Tennessee made up all donors. V lost 3 bases to trimming and J lost 2 bases; unmatched junction nucleotides: 6. The CDR3 loop spans 15 amino acids. Germline CDR1 and CDR2: MDHEN and SYDVKM.

The clonotype was recovered from a man between 18 and 29 years old in good health. Some clones in this sample may be carry-over from other donors' samples. The sample taken for sequencing was naive CD8+ T cells from PBMCs. The chain links TRBV28 to TRBJ2-7, with 8 bases fitting TRBD2. The CDR3 is CASSFSAGGTYEQYF. CDR3 nucleotides: TGTGCCAGCAGTTTCTCGGCGGGGGGAACCTACGAGCAGTACTTC. Drawing the rest from reference TRBV28 and TRBJ2-7, the complete variable domain is DVKVTQSSRYLVKRTGEKVFLECVQDMDHENMFWYRQDPGLGLRLIYFSYDVKMKEKGDIPEGYSVSREKKERFSLILESASTNQTSMYLCASSFSAGGTYEQYFGPGTRLTVT.